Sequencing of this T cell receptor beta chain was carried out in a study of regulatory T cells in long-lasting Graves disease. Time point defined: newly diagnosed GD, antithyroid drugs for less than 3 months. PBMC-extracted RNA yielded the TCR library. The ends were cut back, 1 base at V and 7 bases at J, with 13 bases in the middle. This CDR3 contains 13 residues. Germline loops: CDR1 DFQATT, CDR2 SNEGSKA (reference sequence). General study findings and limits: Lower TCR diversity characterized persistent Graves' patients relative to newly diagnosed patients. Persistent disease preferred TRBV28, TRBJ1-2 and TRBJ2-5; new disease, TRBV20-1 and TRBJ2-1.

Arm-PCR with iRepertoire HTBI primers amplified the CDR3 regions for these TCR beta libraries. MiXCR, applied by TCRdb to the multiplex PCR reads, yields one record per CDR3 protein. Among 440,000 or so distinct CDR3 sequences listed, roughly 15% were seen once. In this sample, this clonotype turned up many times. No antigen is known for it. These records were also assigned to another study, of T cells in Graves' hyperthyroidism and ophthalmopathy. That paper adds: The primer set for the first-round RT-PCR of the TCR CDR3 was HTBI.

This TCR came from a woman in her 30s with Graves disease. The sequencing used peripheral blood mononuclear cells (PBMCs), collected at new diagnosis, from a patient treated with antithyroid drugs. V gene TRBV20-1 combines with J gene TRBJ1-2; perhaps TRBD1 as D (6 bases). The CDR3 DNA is TGCAGTGCTAGAGTCTCTTCGACAGGTGGCTACACCTTC. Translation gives CSARVSSTGGYTF.